A selection of T cell receptor beta chains follows, all from one sample in a study of control samples from healthy donors and cancer patients. Assay used: immunoSEQ multiplex PCR; TCRdb lists only in-frame clones, some missing. The sample lists 120,000 to 150,000 clones; over 85% were seen once. Specimen: blood. The receptor set was obtained from a young man in good health. The CDR3 runs from the conserved cysteine through the conserved F or W. Fields, in order: clone size, V gene, D gene, J gene, CDR3 protein, CDR3 DNA. A D gene is named only where the DNA matches it firmly. Size is stated for part of the rows, as once, few or many counts, or as a class when the clone is expanded.

clone size: NA
V gene: TRBV10-3
D gene: NA
J gene: TRBJ1-5
CDR3 protein: CAISEGRVSPPPQHF
CDR3 DNA: TGTGCCATCAGTGAAGGGAGGGTTTCCCCTCCGCCCCAGCATTTT

clone size: NA
V gene: TRBV10-3
D gene: NA
J gene: TRBJ2-1
CDR3 protein: CAIRDGYNEQFF
CDR3 DNA: TGTGCCATCAGAGATGGGTACAATGAGCAGTTCTTC

clone size: NA
V gene: TRBV28
D gene: NA
J gene: TRBJ1-4
CDR3 protein: CASSGGGATNEKLFF
CDR3 DNA: TGTGCCAGCAGTGGAGGGGGGGCAACTAATGAAAAACTGTTTTTT

clone size: NA
V gene: TRBV28
D gene: NA
J gene: TRBJ2-7
CDR3 protein: CASRKSRATYEQYF
CDR3 DNA: TGTGCCAGCCGGAAGTCGCGGGCCACCTACGAGCAGTACTTC

clone size: NA
V gene: TRBV9
D gene: NA
J gene: TRBJ1-1
CDR3 protein: CASSATDQYVTEMNTEAFF
CDR3 DNA: TGTGCCAGCAGCGCAACTGACCAGTATGTTACAGAGATGAACACTGAAGCTTTCTTT

clone size: NA
V gene: TRBV28
D gene: NA
J gene: TRBJ1-1
CDR3 protein: CASSPPGIAEAFF
CDR3 DNA: TGTGCCAGCAGTCCACCAGGGATCGCTGAAGCTTTCTTT

clone size: NA
V gene: TRBV11-2
D gene: NA
J gene: TRBJ2-1
CDR3 protein: CASSQEESRGEQFF
CDR3 DNA: TGTGCCAGCAGCCAAGAAGAGAGCAGGGGCGAGCAGTTCTTC

clone size: once
V gene: TRBV9
D gene: TRBD2
J gene: TRBJ2-1
CDR3 protein: CASSWTSGEQFF
CDR3 DNA: TGTGCCAGCAGTTGGACTAGCGGTGAGCAGTTCTTC

clone size: NA
V gene: TRBV6-2/TRBV6-3
D gene: NA
J gene: TRBJ1-2
CDR3 protein: CASSYGEGWWYGYTF
CDR3 DNA: TGTGCCAGCAGTTACGGAGAGGGGTGGTGGTATGGCTACACCTTC

clone size: NA
V gene: TRBV2
D gene: NA
J gene: TRBJ1-2
CDR3 protein: CASSDSRGRDGYTF
CDR3 DNA: TGTGCCAGCAGCGATTCTCGGGGCAGAGATGGCTACACCTTC

clone size: NA
V gene: TRBV7-9
D gene: NA
J gene: TRBJ2-7
CDR3 protein: CASSGYEQYF
CDR3 DNA: TGTGCCAGCAGCGGCTACGAGCAGTACTTC

clone size: NA
V gene: TRBV9
D gene: TRBD1
J gene: TRBJ1-2
CDR3 protein: CASSGYRGINYGYTF
CDR3 DNA: TGTGCCAGCAGCGGGTACAGGGGGATAAACTATGGCTACACCTTC

clone size: NA
V gene: TRBV19
D gene: NA
J gene: TRBJ1-1
CDR3 protein: CASSIVGTVNTEAFF
CDR3 DNA: TGTGCCAGTAGTATAGTGGGGACGGTGAACACTGAAGCTTTCTTT

clone size: NA
V gene: TRBV28
D gene: NA
J gene: TRBJ1-2
CDR3 protein: CASSLGLDLDGYTF
CDR3 DNA: TGTGCCAGCAGTTTGGGTCTTGACTTAGATGGCTACACCTTC

clone size: NA
V gene: TRBV5-1
D gene: TRBD1
J gene: TRBJ2-3
CDR3 protein: CASSPVGRTGGDTQYF
CDR3 DNA: TGCGCCAGCAGCCCGGTCGGAAGGACAGGGGGTGATACGCAGTATTTT

clone size: NA
V gene: TRBV5-4
D gene: NA
J gene: TRBJ1-5
CDR3 protein: CASSDGPGGQPQHF
CDR3 DNA: TGTGCCAGCAGCGACGGGCCAGGAGGCCAGCCCCAGCATTTT

clone size: NA
V gene: TRBV4-3
D gene: NA
J gene: TRBJ1-2
CDR3 protein: CASSQDDAFYGYTF
CDR3 DNA: TGCGCCAGCAGCCAAGACGACGCGTTTTATGGCTACACCTTC

clone size: NA
V gene: TRBV18
D gene: NA
J gene: TRBJ1-2
CDR3 protein: CASSPPENFSPGVGYTF
CDR3 DNA: TGTGCCAGCTCACCACCAGAAAATTTTAGCCCCGGGGTTGGCTACACCTTC

clone size: NA
V gene: TRBV24-1
D gene: TRBD1
J gene: TRBJ2-2
CDR3 protein: CATSDFLRGTGRPGELFF
CDR3 DNA: TGTGCCACCAGTGATTTCTTAAGAGGGACAGGGCGTCCCGGGGAGCTGTTTTTT

clone size: NA
V gene: TRBV13
D gene: NA
J gene: TRBJ1-5
CDR3 protein: CASSPGRGWPQHF
CDR3 DNA: TGTGCCAGCAGCCCCGGACGGGGATGGCCCCAGCATTTT

clone size: NA
V gene: TRBV10-2
D gene: TRBD1
J gene: TRBJ2-2
CDR3 protein: CASSADLLRDSNTGELFF
CDR3 DNA: TGCGCCAGCAGTGCCGACTTACTCCGGGACAGTAACACCGGGGAGCTGTTTTTT

clone size: NA
V gene: TRBV5-6
D gene: NA
J gene: TRBJ1-6
CDR3 protein: CASSLDLSSYNSPLHF
CDR3 DNA: TGTGCCAGCAGCTTGGATCTAAGCTCCTATAATTCACCCCTCCACTTT

clone size: NA
V gene: TRBV6-1
D gene: NA
J gene: TRBJ1-1
CDR3 protein: CASSENRGWGTEAFF
CDR3 DNA: TGTGCCAGCAGTGAAAATAGGGGGTGGGGCACTGAAGCTTTCTTT

clone size: NA
V gene: TRBV2
D gene: NA
J gene: TRBJ2-3
CDR3 protein: CASLAAAGTDTQYF
CDR3 DNA: TGTGCCAGCCTTGCGGCCGCGGGCACAGATACGCAGTATTTT

clone size: NA
V gene: TRBV30
D gene: NA
J gene: TRBJ1-1
CDR3 protein: CAWSVAENTEAFF
CDR3 DNA: TGTGCCTGGAGTGTGGCGGAGAACACTGAAGCTTTCTTT

clone size: NA
V gene: TRBV4-1
D gene: NA
J gene: TRBJ1-3
CDR3 protein: CASSPLGGGGNTIYF
CDR3 DNA: TGCGCCAGCAGCCCCCTCGGAGGGGGTGGAAACACCATATATTTT

clone size: NA
V gene: TRBV7-9
D gene: TRBD2
J gene: TRBJ2-1
CDR3 protein: CASSFWLAGEVWSEQFF
CDR3 DNA: TGTGCCAGCAGCTTTTGGCTAGCGGGAGAAGTCTGGAGTGAGCAGTTCTTC

clone size: NA
V gene: TRBV6-6
D gene: NA
J gene: TRBJ1-1
CDR3 protein: CASSYNGNLNTEAFF
CDR3 DNA: TGTGCCAGCAGTTACAATGGGAACTTGAACACTGAAGCTTTCTTT

clone size: NA
V gene: TRBV9
D gene: TRBD2
J gene: TRBJ2-5
CDR3 protein: CASSVGVSGGPQETQYF
CDR3 DNA: TGTGCCAGCAGCGTAGGGGTTAGCGGGGGCCCACAAGAGACCCAGTACTTC

clone size: many
V gene: TRBV13
D gene: NA
J gene: TRBJ1-6
CDR3 protein: CASSFGQSPLHF
CDR3 DNA: TGTGCCAGCAGCTTTGGGCAATCACCCCTCCACTTT

clone size: NA
V gene: TRBV10-3
D gene: NA
J gene: TRBJ2-7
CDR3 protein: CAISDPPYRRRGHGGEQYF
CDR3 DNA: TGTGCCATCAGTGATCCGCCCTACCGTCGGAGAGGGCATGGCGGCGAGCAGTACTTC

clone size: NA
V gene: TRBV5-4
D gene: TRBD1
J gene: TRBJ2-3
CDR3 protein: CASSPQLPTGPDTQYF
CDR3 DNA: TGTGCCAGCAGTCCCCAACTACCGACAGGGCCAGATACGCAGTATTTT

clone size: NA
V gene: TRBV6-8
D gene: NA
J gene: TRBJ1-3
CDR3 protein: CASSPKQGLSGNTIYF
CDR3 DNA: TGTGCCAGCAGTCCGAAACAGGGACTCTCTGGAAACACCATATATTTT

clone size: NA
V gene: TRBV10-2
D gene: TRBD1
J gene: TRBJ2-1
CDR3 protein: CASRERQGRYNEQFF
CDR3 DNA: TGCGCCAGCAGGGAAAGACAGGGACGCTACAATGAGCAGTTCTTC

clone size: NA
V gene: TRBV20-1
D gene: NA
J gene: TRBJ2-7
CDR3 protein: CSARGAYEQYF
CDR3 DNA: TGCAGTGCTAGAGGGGCCTACGAGCAGTACTTC

clone size: NA
V gene: TRBV28
D gene: TRBD2
J gene: TRBJ2-3
CDR3 protein: CASSQGLAGSTDTQYF
CDR3 DNA: TGTGCCAGCAGTCAGGGACTAGCGGGGAGCACAGATACGCAGTATTTT

clone size: NA
V gene: TRBV7-2
D gene: TRBD1
J gene: TRBJ2-5
CDR3 protein: CASSSTGVQETQYF
CDR3 DNA: TGTGCCAGCAGCTCCACAGGGGTCCAAGAGACCCAGTACTTC

clone size: NA
V gene: TRBV5-8
D gene: NA
J gene: TRBJ2-7
CDR3 protein: CASSTSGALLEEQYF
CDR3 DNA: TGTGCCAGCAGCACCTCTGGGGCCCTCCTTGAGGAGCAGTACTTC

clone size: NA
V gene: TRBV6-6
D gene: NA
J gene: TRBJ1-1
CDR3 protein: CASRIPWSPETEAFF
CDR3 DNA: TGTGCCAGCAGAATACCGTGGAGTCCTGAAACTGAAGCTTTCTTT

clone size: once
V gene: TRBV7-3
D gene: TRBD1
J gene: TRBJ2-5
CDR3 protein: CASSPRDRGRKTQYF
CDR3 DNA: TGTGCCAGCAGCCCTCGGGACAGGGGGCGTAAGACCCAGTACTTC